The following is a T cell receptor (beta chain) sequence with its context. Its antigen is not identified. The entry originates in a study of shared clonotypes between healthy human individuals. Whole-study results and caveats: It was expected that sequencing depth would affect clonotype sharing among donors. Generally, estimated richness proved larger in naive subsets than it did in memory subsets.

Terminally differentiated effector memory CD45RA+ cells were left out of the naive CD8 fraction, which was CD45RO-negative and positively selected for CCR7. Genomic DNA belonging to each subset was distributed in equal measure over several immunoSEQ plates. The assay was immunoSEQ multiplex PCR, and TCRdb's table has in-frame clones only and misses some. The sample includes about 1.9 million clones, roughly 95% seen only once; the top ten take roughly 1.7%. Sequenced: naive CD8+ T cells from PBMCs. The TCR was taken from a man between 18 and 35 years old in good health. Some clones in this sample may be carry-over from other donors' samples.

CDR3 residues: CASSEDRGLTYGYTF. The CDR3 DNA follows: TGTGCCAGCAGCGAGGACAGGGGTTTGACCTATGGCTACACCTTC. The chain is built from TRBV9 and TRBJ1-2; 9 positions agree with TRBD1. The CDR3 is made up of 15 amino acids. Trimming at V came to 3 bases and at J to 4 bases, leaving 7 bases not matched to a gene. The germline CDR1 and CDR2 sequences are SGDLS and YYNGEE.